This paragraph covers one T cell receptor beta chain sequence. Authors' analysis steps: Estimates of nucleated cell counts were drawn from the amplification of reference gene primers. Clones were sequenced by immunoSEQ multiplex PCR, and TCRdb holds only the in-frame ones, with some missing. V and J calls and clone size are copied from that table; D and trimming were computed from the DNA. Of under 300,000 clones in the sample, more than 80% are singletons; the top ten hold around 5.2%. These data originate in a study of blood T cell repertoires in COVID-19. There are 16 residues in the CDR3. J gave up 2 bases and V 3 bases, and 8 bases lay outside the gene matches. CDR1 and CDR2 (germline): SGHDT, YYEEEE.

The rearrangement links TRBV5-6 to TRBJ2-3; TRBD1 aligns across 8 bases. The sequenced sample was peripheral blood. The sequence derives from a human donor in a cohort sampled during active COVID-19. The CDR3: CASSYTTGANTDTQYF. Here the CDR3 DNA reads TGTGCCAGCAGCTATACGACAGGGGCCAACACAGATACGCAGTATTTT.